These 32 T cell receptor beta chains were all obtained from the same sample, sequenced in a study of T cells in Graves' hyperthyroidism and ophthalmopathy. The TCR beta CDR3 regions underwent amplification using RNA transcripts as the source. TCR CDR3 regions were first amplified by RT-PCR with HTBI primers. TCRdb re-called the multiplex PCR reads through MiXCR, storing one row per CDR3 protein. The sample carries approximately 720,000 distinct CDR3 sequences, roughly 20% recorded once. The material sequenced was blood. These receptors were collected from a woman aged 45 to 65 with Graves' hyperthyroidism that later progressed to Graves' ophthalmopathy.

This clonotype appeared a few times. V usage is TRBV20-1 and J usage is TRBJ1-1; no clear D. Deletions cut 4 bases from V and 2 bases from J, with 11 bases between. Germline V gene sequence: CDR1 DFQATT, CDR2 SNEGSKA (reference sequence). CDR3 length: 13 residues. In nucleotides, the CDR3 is TGCAGTGCTAAGTGGCAGTCAAACACTGAAGCTTTCTTT. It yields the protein CSAKWQSNTEAFF.

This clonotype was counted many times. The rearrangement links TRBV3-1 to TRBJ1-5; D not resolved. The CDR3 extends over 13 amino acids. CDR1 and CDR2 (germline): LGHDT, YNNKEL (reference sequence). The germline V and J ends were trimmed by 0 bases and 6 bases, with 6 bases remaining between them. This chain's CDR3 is CASSQDIGQPQHF. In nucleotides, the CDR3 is TGTGCCAGCAGCCAAGATATCGGTCAGCCCCAGCATTTT.

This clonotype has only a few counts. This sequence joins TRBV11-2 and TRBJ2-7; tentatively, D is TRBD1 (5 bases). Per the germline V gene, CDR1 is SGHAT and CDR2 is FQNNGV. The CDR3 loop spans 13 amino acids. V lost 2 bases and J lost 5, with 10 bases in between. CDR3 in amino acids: CASSLFRQNEQYF. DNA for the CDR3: TGTGCCAGCAGCTTATTTCGACAGAACGAGCAGTACTTC.

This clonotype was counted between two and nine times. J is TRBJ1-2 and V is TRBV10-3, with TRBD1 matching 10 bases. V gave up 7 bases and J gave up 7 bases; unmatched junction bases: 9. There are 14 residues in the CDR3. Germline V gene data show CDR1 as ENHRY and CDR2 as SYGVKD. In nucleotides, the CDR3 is TGTGCCATCACTCCGGGACAGGGGACGAGTGGCTACACCTTC. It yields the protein CAITPGQGTSGYTF.

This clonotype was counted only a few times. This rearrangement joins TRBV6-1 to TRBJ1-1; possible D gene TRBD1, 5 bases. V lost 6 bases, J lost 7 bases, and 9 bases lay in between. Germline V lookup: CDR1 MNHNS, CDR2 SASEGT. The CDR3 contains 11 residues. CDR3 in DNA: TGTGCCAGCAGCCAGACAGTTGAAGCTTTCTTT. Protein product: CASSQTVEAFF.

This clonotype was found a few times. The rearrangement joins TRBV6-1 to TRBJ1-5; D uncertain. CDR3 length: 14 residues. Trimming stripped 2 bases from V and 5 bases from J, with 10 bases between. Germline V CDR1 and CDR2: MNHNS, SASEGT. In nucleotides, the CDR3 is TGTGCCAGCAGTGAACGCAGGAATTATCAGCCCCAGCATTTT. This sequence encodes CASSERRNYQPQHF.

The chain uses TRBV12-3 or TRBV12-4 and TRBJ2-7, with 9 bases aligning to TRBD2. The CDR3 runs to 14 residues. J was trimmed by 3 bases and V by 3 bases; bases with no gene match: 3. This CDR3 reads CASSFAAGGYEQYF. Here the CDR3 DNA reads TGTGCCAGCAGTTTTGCAGCGGGGGGCTACGAGCAGTACTTC.

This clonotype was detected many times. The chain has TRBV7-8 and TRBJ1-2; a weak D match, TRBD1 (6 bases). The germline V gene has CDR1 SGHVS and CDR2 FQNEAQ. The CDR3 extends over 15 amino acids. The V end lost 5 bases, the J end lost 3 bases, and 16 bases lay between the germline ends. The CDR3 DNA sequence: TGTGCCAGCAGCCCCCGGACAGCCGGGGACTATGGCTACACCTTC. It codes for CASSPRTAGDYGYTF.

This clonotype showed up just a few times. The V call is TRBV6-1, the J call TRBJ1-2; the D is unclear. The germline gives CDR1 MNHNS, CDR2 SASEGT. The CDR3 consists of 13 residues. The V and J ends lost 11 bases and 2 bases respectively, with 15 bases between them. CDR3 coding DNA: TGTGCCCTCTTCACAGAGTCAAACTATGGCTACACCTTC. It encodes CALFTESNYGYTF.

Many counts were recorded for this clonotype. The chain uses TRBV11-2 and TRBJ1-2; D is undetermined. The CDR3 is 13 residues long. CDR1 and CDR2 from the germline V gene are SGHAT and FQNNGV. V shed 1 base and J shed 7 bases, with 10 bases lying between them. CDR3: CASSLGRVAGYTF. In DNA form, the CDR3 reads TGTGCCAGCAGCTTAGGACGTGTGGCTGGCTACACCTTC. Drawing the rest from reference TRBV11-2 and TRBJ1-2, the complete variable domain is EAGVAQSPRYKIIEKRQSVAFWCNPISGHATLYWYQQILGQGPKLLIQFQNNGVVDDSQLPKDRFSAERLKGVDSTLKIQPAKLEDSAVYLCASSLGRVAGYTFGSGTRLTVV.

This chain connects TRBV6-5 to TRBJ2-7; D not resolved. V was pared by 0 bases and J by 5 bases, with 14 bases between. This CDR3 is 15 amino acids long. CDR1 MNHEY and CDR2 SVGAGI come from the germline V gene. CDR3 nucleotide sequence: TGTGCCAGCAGTTACTCGAAAGGCAGACGAGACGAGCAGTACTTC. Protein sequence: CASSYSKGRRDEQYF.

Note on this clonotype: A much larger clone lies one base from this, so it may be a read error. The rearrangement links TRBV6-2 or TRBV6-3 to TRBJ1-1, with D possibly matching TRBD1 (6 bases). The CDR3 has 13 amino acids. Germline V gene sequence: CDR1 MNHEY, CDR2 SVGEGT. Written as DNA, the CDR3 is TGTGCCAGCAGTTACGGCAGGGACACTGAAGCTTCCTTT. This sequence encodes CASSYGRDTEASF.

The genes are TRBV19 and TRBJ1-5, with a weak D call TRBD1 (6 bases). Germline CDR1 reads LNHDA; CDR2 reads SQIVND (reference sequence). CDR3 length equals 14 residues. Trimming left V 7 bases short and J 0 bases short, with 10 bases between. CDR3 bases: TGTGCCAGTACGGGACACCCTAGCAATCAGCCCCAGCATTTT. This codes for CASTGHPSNQPQHF. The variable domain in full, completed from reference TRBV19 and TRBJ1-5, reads DGGITQSPKYLFRKEGQNVTLSCEQNLNHDAMYWYRQDPGQGLRLIYYSQIVNDFQKGDIAEGYSVSREKKESFPLTVTSAQKNPTAFYLCASTGHPSNQPQHFGDGTRLSIL.

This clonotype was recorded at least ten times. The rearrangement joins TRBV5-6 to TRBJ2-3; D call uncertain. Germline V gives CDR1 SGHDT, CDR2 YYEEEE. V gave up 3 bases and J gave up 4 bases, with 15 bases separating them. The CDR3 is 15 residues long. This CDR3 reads CASSSEGRASDTQYF. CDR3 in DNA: TGTGCCAGCAGCTCGGAAGGACGAGCTTCAGATACGCAGTATTTT.

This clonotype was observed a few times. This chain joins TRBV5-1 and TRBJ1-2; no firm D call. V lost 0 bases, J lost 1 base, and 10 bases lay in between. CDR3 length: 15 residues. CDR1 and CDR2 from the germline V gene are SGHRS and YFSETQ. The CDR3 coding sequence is TGCGCCAGCAGCTTGGATGCTGCCAGTAACTATGGCTACACCTTC. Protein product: CASSLDAASNYGYTF.

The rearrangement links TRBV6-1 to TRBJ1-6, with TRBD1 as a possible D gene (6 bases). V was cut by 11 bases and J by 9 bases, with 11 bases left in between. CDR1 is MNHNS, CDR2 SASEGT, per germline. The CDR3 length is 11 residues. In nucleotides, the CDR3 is TGTGCCGTATGGGGGGCTTCACCCCTCCACTTT. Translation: CAVWGASPLHF.

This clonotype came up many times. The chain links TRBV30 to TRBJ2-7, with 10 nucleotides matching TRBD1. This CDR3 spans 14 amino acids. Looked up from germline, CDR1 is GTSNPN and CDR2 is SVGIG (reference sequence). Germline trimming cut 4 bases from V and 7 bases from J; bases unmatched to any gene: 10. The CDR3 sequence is CAWMAGTGVGEQYF. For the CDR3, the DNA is TGTGCCTGGATGGCCGGGACAGGGGTAGGTGAGCAGTACTTC. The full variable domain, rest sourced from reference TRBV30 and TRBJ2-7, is SQTIHQWPATLVQPVGSPLSLECTVEGTSNPNLYWYRQAAGRGLQLLFYSVGIGQISSEVPQNLSASRPQDRQFILSSKKLLLSDSGFYLCAWMAGTGVGEQYFGPGTRLTVT.

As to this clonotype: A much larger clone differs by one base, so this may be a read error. CDR3 nucleotide sequence: TGTGTCACCCTCAGGAGCGGGGTCGTTCCTAGCACAGATACGCAGTATTTT. It yields the protein CVTLRSGVVPSTDTQYF. J is TRBJ2-3 and V is TRBV6-1, with 7 nucleotides matching TRBD2. The germline gives CDR1 MNHNS, CDR2 SASEGT. The CDR3 sequence is 17 residues long.

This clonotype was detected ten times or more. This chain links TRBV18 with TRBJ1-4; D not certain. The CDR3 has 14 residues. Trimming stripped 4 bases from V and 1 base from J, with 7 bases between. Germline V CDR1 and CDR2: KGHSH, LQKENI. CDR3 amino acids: CASSLQRTNEKLFF. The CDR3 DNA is TGTGCCAGCTCACTCCAGCGAACTAATGAAAAACTGTTTTTT.

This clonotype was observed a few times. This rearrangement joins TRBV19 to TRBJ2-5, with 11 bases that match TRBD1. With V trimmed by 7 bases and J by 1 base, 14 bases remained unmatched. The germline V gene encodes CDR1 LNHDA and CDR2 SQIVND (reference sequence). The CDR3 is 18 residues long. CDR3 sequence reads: CASTSGTGGLRFQETQYF. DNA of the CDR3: TGTGCCAGTACAAGCGGGACAGGGGGACTCCGATTCCAAGAGACCCAGTACTTC.

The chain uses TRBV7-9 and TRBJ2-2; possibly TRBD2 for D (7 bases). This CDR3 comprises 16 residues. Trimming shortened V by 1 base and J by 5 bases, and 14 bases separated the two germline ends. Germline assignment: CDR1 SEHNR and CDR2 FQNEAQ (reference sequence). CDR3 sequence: CASSLDRGAGTGELFF. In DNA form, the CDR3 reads TGTGCCAGCAGCTTAGACCGGGGGGCTGGAACCGGGGAGCTGTTTTTT. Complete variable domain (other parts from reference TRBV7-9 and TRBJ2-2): DTGVSQNPRHKITKRGQNVTFRCDPISEHNRLYWYRQTLGQGPEFLTYFQNEAQLEKSRLLSDRFSAERPKGSFSTLEIQRTEQGDSAMYLCASSLDRGAGTGELFFGEGSRLTVL.

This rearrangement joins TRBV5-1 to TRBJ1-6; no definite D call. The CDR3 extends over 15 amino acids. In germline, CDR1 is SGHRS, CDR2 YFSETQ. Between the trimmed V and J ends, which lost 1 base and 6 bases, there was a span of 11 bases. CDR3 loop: CASSLRQEANSPLHF. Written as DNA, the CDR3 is TGCGCCAGCAGCTTGAGGCAAGAAGCTAATTCACCCCTCCACTTT.

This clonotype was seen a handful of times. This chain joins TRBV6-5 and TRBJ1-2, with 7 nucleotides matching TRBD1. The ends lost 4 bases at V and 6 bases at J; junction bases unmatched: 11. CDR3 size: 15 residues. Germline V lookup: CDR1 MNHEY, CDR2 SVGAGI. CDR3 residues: CASSSTQTGSNGYTF. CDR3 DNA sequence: TGTGCCAGCAGTTCTACCCAGACAGGGAGTAATGGCTACACCTTC.

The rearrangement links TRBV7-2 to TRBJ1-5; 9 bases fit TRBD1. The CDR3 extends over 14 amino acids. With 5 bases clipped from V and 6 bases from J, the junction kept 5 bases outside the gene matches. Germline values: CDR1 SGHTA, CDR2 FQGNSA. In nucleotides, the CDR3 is TGTGCCAGCAGCCAACAGGGGGCGGGTCAGCCCCAGCATTTT. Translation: CASSQQGAGQPQHF.

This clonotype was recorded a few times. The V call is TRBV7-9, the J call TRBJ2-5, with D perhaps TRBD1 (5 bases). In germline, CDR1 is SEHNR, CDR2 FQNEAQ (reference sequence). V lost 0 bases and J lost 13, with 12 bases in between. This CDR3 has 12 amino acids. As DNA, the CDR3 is TGTGCCAGCAGCTTAGCGACAGAGGAGTCGTACTTC. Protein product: CASSLATEESYF.

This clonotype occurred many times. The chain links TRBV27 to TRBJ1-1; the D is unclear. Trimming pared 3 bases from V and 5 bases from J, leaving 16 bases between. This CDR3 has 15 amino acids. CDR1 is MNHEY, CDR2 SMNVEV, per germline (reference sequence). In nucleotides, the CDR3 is TGTGCCAGCAGTTTGAGGTCTATGGGTGGGACTGAAGCTTTCTTT. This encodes CASSLRSMGGTEAFF.

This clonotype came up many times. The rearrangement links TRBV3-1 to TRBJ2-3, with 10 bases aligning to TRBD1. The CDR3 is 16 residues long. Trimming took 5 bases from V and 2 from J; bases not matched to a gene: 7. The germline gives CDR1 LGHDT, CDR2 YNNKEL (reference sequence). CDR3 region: CASSYRTGGATDTQYF. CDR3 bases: TGTGCCAGCAGCTATCGGACAGGGGGGGCCACAGATACGCAGTATTTT.

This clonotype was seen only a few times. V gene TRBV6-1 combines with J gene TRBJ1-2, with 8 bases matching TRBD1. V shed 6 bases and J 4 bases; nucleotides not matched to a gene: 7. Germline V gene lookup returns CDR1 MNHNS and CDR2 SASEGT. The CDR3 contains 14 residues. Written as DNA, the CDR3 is TGTGCCAGCAGCTTGGACAGGGATGGCTATGGCTACACCTTC. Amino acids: CASSLDRDGYGYTF.

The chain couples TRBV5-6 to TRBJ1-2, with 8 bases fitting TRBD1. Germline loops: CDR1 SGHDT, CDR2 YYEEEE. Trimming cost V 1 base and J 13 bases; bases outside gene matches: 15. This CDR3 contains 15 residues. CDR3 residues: CASSLQGASTVSSTF. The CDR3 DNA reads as TGTGCCAGCAGCTTGCAGGGGGCCTCGACCGTTTCCTCCACCTTC.

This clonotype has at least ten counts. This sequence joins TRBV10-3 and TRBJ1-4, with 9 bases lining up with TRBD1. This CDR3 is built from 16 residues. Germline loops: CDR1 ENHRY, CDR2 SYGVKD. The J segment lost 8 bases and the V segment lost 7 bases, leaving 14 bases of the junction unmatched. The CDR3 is CAIKDPGQGGGEKLFF. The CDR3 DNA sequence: TGTGCCATCAAGGACCCGGGACAGGGCGGGGGAGAAAAACTGTTTTTT.

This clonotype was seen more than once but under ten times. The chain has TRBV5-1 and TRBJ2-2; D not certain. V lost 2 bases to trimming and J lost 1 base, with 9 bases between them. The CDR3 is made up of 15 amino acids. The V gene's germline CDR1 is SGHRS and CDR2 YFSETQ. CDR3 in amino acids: CASSLREMNTGELFF. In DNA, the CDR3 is TGCGCCAGCAGCTTACGCGAGATGAACACCGGGGAGCTGTTTTTT.

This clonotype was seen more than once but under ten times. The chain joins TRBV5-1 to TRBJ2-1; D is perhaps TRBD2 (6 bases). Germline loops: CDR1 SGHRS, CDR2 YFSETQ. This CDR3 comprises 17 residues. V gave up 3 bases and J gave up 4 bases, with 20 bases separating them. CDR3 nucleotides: TGCGCCAGCAGCTCGAAGGGACTCTTTGGGAATTACAATGAGCAGTTCTTC. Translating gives CASSSKGLFGNYNEQFF.